This entry describes one TCR beta chain. Its antigen is not known. The CDR3 spans 12 residues. Germline loops: CDR1 SGHNT, CDR2 YYREEE (reference sequence). Trimming took off 0 bases at V and 5 bases at J, with 5 bases between the two ends. The source of the sample is a study of cytomegalovirus exposure and HLA in healthy donors. It was with 60 Vbeta and 13 Jbeta primers that the PCR ran. TCRdb's copy holds only in-frame clones and misses some; the assay was immunoSEQ multiplex PCR. This sample has roughly 160,000 clones, with 82% found just once. General observations from the study: Per a prior analysis, the majority of TCR beta V segments were productive roughly 90% or roughly 30% of the time.

The clonotype originates from a man aged 45-65 years in good health and CMV-seropositive. The J gene is TRBJ2-5, the V gene TRBV5-4; D is uncertain. The sequenced material came from PBMCs. The chain's CDR3 is CASSLGQETQYF. CDR3 DNA: TGTGCCAGCAGCTTGGGTCAGGAGACCCAGTACTTC. The full variable domain, in which reference TRBV5-4 and TRBJ2-5 provide the parts outside the CDR3, is ETGVTQSPTHLIKTRGQQVTLRCSSQSGHNTVSWYQQALGQGPQFIFQYYREEENGRGNFPPRFSGLQFPNYSSELNVNALELDDSALYLCASSLGQETQYFGPGTRLLVL.